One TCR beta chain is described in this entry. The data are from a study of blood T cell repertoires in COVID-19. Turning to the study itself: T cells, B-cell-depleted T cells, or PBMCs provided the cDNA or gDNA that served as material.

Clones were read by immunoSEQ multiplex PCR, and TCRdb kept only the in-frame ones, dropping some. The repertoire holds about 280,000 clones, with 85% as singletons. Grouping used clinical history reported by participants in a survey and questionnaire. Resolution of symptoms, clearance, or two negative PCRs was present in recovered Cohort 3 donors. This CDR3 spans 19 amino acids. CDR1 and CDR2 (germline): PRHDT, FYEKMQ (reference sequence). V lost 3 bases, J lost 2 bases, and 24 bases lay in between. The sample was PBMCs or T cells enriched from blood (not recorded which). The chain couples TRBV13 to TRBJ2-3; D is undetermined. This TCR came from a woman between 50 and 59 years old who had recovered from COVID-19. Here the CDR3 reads CASSFLTVTGSPSTDTQYF. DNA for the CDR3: TGTGCCAGCAGCTTCCTGACCGTGACTGGCAGCCCCTCCACAGATACGCAGTATTTT.